The 12 T cell receptor beta chains below all came from one sample that was sequenced in a study of OX40 agonist ivuxolimab in advanced cancers. Only in-frame clones appear in the TCRdb table, and some are missing; sequencing was by immunoSEQ multiplex PCR. Here the sample spans some 55,000 clones, around 80% being singletons. Sample: CD4+ or CD8+ T cells sorted from blood, taken in a trial of the OX40 agonist ivuxolimab. Source of these receptors: an adult with an advanced solid tumor such as melanoma, head and neck, liver or kidney cancer.

This chain connects TRBV7-3 to TRBJ2-1, with D perhaps given as TRBD1 or TRBD2 (6 bases each). CDR1 and CDR2 (germline): SGHTA, FQGTGA. Trimming left V 4 bases short and J 4 bases short, with 17 bases between. The CDR3 length is 16 residues. The CDR3 sequence: CASSSKGGTAYNEQFF. Written as DNA, the CDR3 is TGTGCCAGCAGCTCAAAGGGGGGTACAGCGTACAATGAGCAGTTCTTC.

The chain has TRBV6-5 and TRBJ2-2; tentatively, D is TRBD1 or TRBD2 (5 bases each). From germline, CDR1 is MNHEY and CDR2 SVGAGI. This CDR3 has 15 residues. Trimming shortened V by 2 bases and J by 2 bases, and 9 bases separated the two germline ends. Here the CDR3 reads CASSYGGDNTGELFF. CDR3 DNA: TGTGCCAGCAGTTACGGTGGGGACAACACCGGGGAGCTGTTTTTT.

This chain uses TRBV2 with TRBJ2-1, with TRBD2 matching 9 bases. This CDR3 is built from 14 residues. The trim removed 6 bases at V and 6 bases at J, leaving 6 bases unmatched. Germline lookup yields CDR1 SNHLY and CDR2 FYNNEI. For the CDR3, the DNA is TGTGCCAGCAGCGGAGCGGGAGGCGGCAATGAGCAGTTCTTC. Translating it yields CASSGAGGGNEQFF.

The chain employs TRBV6-6 and TRBJ2-1; a weak D match, TRBD1 (6 bases). This CDR3 has 15 amino acids. The germline CDR1 and CDR2 sequences are MNHNY and SVGAGI (reference sequence). V dropped 7 bases and J dropped 5 bases, with 18 bases sitting between them. CDR3 nucleotide sequence: TGTGCCAGCACCCAAACCGGGACACGTAACAATGAGCAGTTCTTC. Protein sequence: CASTQTGTRNNEQFF.

The CDR3 DNA reads TGCGCCAGCAGCTTAGGACAGGAGAGTAAGACCCAGTACTTC. It encodes CASSLGQESKTQYF. This chain connects TRBV5-1 to TRBJ2-5; 7 nucleotides align to TRBD1. The CDR3 runs 14 residues. V was pared by 2 bases and J by 6 bases, with 7 bases of the junction left unmatched. The germline V gene encodes CDR1 SGHRS and CDR2 YFSETQ.

This chain connects TRBV18 to TRBJ1-6; tentatively, D is TRBD1 (6 bases). Per the germline V gene, CDR1 is KGHSH and CDR2 is LQKENI. V lost 6 bases and J 9 bases, leaving 18 bases between the germline ends. There are 15 residues in the CDR3. The CDR3 region is CASSPKQGKSSPLHF. CDR3 bases: TGTGCCAGCTCCCCGAAACAGGGAAAATCTTCACCCCTCCACTTT.

The genes are TRBV5-6 and TRBJ1-1; no clear D gene. The CDR3 sequence is 14 residues long. The germline gives CDR1 SGHDT, CDR2 YYEEEE. V lost 6 bases and J 1 base, leaving 13 bases between the germline ends. Here the CDR3 reads CASTHDTANTEAFF. The CDR3 region has the DNA TGTGCCAGCACCCACGACACGGCGAACACTGAAGCTTTCTTT. Using reference TRBV5-6 and TRBJ1-1 for the parts outside the CDR3, the full variable domain is DAGVTQSPTHLIKTRGQQVTLRCSPKSGHDTVSWYQQALGQGPQFIFQYYEEEERQRGNFPDRFSGHQFPNYSSELNVNALLLGDSALYLCASTHDTANTEAFFGQGTRLTVV.

CDR3 DNA sequence: TGTGCCAGCAGTGAAGGAACAGGGGCGGACAATGAGCAGTTCTTC. As protein: CASSEGTGADNEQFF. The chain carries TRBV2 and TRBJ2-1; 7 bases line up with TRBD1. Unmatched junction bases numbered 5, after V lost 1 base and J lost 5 bases. CDR3 length: 15 amino acids. CDR1 is SNHLY, CDR2 FYNNEI, per germline.

The chain links TRBV28 to TRBJ2-1; possibly TRBD1 for D (5 bases). Germline V gene sequence: CDR1 MDHEN, CDR2 SYDVKM. V shed 3 bases and J shed 5 bases, with 17 bases lying between them. This CDR3 has 16 residues. The CDR3 nucleotides are TGTGCCAGCAGTTTGAAGCAGGGCAGCCGACACAATGAGCAGTTCTTC. Translation gives CASSLKQGSRHNEQFF.

The rearrangement uses TRBV10-1 and TRBJ2-1; 12 bases map to TRBD2. V lost 5 bases and J lost 9; bases outside the gene matches: 8. Germline CDR1 WNHNN, CDR2 SYGVQD (reference sequence). This CDR3 region has 15 residues. CDR3 sequence: CASSPGLAGRAEQFF. For the CDR3, the DNA is TGCGCCAGCAGTCCCGGACTAGCGGGAAGAGCTGAGCAGTTCTTC.

This clone was counted once. The CDR3 spells CASRPAGGNTQYF. DNA for the CDR3: TGTGCCAGCAGACCGGCGGGGGGGAATACGCAGTATTTT. This chain connects TRBV7-9 to TRBJ2-3; 9 bases agree with TRBD2. The germline CDR1 and CDR2 sequences are SEHNR and FQNEAQ (reference sequence). The V segment lost 6 bases and the J segment 7 bases; nucleotides outside the gene matches: 5. The CDR3 loop spans 13 amino acids.

The chain carries TRBV5-1 and TRBJ2-7; 14 bases agree with TRBD2. This CDR3 is 16 amino acids long. Losses at the gene ends were 4 bases for V and 6 bases for J; bases not matched to a gene: 9. Germline CDR1 SGHRS, CDR2 YFSETQ. The chain's CDR3 is CASSPRLAGGRGEQYF. Here the CDR3 DNA reads TGCGCCAGCAGCCCCCGACTAGCGGGAGGGCGAGGCGAGCAGTACTTC.